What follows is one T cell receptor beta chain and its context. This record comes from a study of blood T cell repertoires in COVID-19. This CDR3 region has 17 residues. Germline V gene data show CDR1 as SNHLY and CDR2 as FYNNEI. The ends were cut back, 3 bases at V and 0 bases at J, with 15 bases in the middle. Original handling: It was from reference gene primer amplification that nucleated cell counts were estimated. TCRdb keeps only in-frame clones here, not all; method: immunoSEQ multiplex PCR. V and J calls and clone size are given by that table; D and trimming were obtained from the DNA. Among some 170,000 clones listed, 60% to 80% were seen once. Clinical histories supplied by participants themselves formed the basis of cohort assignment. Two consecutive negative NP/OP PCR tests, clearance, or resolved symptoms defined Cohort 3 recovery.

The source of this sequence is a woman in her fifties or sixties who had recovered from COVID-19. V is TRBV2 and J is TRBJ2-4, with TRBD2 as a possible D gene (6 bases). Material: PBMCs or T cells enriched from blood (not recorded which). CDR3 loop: CASSDDSLALAKNIQYF. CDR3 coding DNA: TGTGCCAGCAGTGACGACTCCCTAGCGTTAGCCAAAAACATTCAGTACTTC.